This T cell receptor beta chain was found in a study of beta chain features in type 1 diabetes. The whole isolated RNA underwent reverse transcription, so sequencing captured expressed TCRB transcripts. The protocol was immunoSEQ multiplex PCR, while the TCRdb copy is restricted to in-frame clones and leaves out a portion. In the table there are about 900,000 clones, around a sixth of which are singletons. With V trimmed by 5 bases and J by 7 bases, 18 bases remained unmatched. Germline V gene lookup returns CDR1 SEHNR and CDR2 FQNEAQ (reference sequence). The CDR3 has 18 amino acids. Sequencing used naive CD4+ T cells from blood. This chain connects TRBV7-9 to TRBJ2-1, with 9 bases that match TRBD2. This TCR was sampled from a woman in her late teens or twenties in good health. The CDR3 nucleotides are TGTGCCAGCAGCCATCCAACGGGGTCAGCGGGAGGCGTAAATGAGCAGTTCTTC. It translates to CASSHPTGSAGGVNEQFF.